The sequence of this TCR beta chain was determined in a study of cytomegalovirus exposure and HLA in healthy donors. CDR3 length: 14 amino acids. The germline V gene has CDR1 SGHTA and CDR2 FQGNSA. The germline V and J ends were trimmed by 2 bases and 2 bases, with 9 bases remaining between them. PCR used 60 Vbeta primers and 13 Jbeta primers. Assay: immunoSEQ multiplex PCR; the TCRdb copy retains only in-frame clones and omits some. The sample has 150,000 to 200,000 clones; about four fifths are singletons. This clone was picked up a small number of times. This rearrangement joins TRBV7-2 to TRBJ1-2; D remains unclear. The source of this sequence is a woman aged 45 to 65 in good health and CMV-seropositive. The sample taken for sequencing was PBMCs. DNA for the CDR3: TGTGCCAGCAGCTTACAGCCAGGAAACTATGGCTACACCTTC. Translation gives CASSLQPGNYGYTF.